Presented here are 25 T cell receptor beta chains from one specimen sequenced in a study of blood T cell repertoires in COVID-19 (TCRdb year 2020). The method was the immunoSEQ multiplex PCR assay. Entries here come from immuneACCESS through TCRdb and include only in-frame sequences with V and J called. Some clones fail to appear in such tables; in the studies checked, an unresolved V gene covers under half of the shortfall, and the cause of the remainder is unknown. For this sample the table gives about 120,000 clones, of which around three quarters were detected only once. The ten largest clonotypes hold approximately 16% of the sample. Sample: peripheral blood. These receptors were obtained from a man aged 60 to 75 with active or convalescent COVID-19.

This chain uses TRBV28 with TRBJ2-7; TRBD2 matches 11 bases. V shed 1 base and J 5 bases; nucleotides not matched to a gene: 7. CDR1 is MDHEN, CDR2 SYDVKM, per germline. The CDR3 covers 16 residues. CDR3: CASSLSIAGGGHEQYF. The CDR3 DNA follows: TGTGCCAGCAGTTTATCCATAGCGGGAGGGGGCCACGAGCAGTACTTC. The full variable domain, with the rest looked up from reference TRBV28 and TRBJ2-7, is DVKVTQSSRYLVKRTGEKVFLECVQDMDHENMFWYRQDPGLGLRLIYFSYDVKMKEKGDIPEGYSVSREKKERFSLILESASTNQTSMYLCASSLSIAGGGHEQYFGPGTRLTVT.

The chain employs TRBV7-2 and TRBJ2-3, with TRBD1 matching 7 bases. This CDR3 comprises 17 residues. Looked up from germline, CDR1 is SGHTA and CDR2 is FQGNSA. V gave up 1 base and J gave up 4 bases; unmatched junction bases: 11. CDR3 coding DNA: TGTGCCAGCAGCTTAGTGAGGGACAGCCACCTCCCAGATACGCAGTATTTT. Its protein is CASSLVRDSHLPDTQYF. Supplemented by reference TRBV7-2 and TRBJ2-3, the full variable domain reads GAGVSQSPSNKVTEKGKDVELRCDPISGHTALYWYRQSLGQGLEFLIYFQGNSAPDKSGLPSDRFSAERTGGSVSTLTIQRTQQEDSAVYLCASSLVRDSHLPDTQYFGPGTRLTVL.

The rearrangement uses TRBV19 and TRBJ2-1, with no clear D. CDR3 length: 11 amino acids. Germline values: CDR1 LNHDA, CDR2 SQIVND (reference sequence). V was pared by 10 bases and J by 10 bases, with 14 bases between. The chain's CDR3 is CATWVPGEQFF. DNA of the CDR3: TGTGCCACCTGGGTTCCCGGGGAGCAGTTCTTC.

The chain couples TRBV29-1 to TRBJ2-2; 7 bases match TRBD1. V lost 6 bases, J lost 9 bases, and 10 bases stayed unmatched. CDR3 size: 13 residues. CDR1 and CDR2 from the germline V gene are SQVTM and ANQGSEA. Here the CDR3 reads CSVQGDMPRELFF. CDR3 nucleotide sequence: TGCAGCGTCCAGGGGGACATGCCCCGGGAGCTGTTTTTT.

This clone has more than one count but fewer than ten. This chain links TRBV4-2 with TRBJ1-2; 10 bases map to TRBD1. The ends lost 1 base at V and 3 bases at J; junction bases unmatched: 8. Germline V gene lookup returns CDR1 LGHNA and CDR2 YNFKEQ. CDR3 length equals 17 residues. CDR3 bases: TGTGCCAGCAGCCAAGCCTTTAGACAGGGGGCGGACTATGGCTACACCTTC. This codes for CASSQAFRQGADYGYTF.

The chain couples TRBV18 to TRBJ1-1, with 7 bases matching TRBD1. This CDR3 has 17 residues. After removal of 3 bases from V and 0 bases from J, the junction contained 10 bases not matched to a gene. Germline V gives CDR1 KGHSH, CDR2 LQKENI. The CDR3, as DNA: TGTGCCAGCTCACCTTCCGGGAACAGGGGCTTGAACACTGAAGCTTTCTTT. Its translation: CASSPSGNRGLNTEAFF.

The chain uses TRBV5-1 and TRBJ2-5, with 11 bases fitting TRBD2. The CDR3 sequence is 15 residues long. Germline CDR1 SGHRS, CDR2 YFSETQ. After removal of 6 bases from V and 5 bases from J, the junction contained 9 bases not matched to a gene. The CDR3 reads CASTIIGTSGETQYF. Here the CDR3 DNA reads TGCGCCAGCACCATAATTGGGACTAGCGGTGAGACCCAGTACTTC.

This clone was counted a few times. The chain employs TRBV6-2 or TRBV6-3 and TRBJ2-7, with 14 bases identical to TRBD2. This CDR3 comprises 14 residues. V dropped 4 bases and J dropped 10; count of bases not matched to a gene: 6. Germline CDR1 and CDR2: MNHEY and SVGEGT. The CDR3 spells CASSWGLAGAEQYF. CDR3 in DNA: TGTGCCAGCAGTTGGGGACTAGCGGGAGCGGAACAGTACTTC.

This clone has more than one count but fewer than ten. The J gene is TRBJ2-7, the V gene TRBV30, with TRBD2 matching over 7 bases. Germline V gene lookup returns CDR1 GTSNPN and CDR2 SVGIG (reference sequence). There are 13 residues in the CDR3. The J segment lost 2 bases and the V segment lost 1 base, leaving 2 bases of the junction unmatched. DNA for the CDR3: TGTGCCTGGAGTGGGGGGAGGGCCTACGAGCAGTACTTC. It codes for CAWSGGRAYEQYF.

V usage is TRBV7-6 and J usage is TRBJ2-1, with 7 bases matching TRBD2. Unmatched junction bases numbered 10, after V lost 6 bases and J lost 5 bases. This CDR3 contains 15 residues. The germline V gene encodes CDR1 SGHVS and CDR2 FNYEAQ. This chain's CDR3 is CASSPGLADHNEQFF. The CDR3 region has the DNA TGTGCCAGCAGTCCAGGTCTAGCGGATCACAATGAGCAGTTCTTC.

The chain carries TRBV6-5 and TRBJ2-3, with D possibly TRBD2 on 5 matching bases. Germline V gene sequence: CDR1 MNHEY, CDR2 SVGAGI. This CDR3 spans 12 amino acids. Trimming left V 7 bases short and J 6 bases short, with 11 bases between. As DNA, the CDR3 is TGTGCCAGCACCGACTGGGAGGATACGCAGTATTTT. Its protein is CASTDWEDTQYF.

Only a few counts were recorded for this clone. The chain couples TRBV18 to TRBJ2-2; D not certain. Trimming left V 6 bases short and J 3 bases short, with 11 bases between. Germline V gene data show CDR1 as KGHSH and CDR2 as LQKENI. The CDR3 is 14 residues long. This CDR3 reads CASSPGSHTGELFF. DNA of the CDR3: TGTGCCAGCTCCCCCGGGTCTCACACCGGGGAGCTGTTTTTT.

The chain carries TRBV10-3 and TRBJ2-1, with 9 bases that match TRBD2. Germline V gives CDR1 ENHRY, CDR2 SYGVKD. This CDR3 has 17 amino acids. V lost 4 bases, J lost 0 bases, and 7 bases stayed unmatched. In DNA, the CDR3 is TGTGCCATCAGTGTGTTACTAGCGGGCAGCTCCTACAATGAGCAGTTCTTC. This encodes CAISVLLAGSSYNEQFF.

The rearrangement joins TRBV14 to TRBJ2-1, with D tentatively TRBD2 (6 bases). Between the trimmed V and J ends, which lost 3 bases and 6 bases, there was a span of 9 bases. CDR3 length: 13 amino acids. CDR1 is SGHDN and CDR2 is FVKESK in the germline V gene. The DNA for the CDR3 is TGTGCCAGCAGCCACGGGGACTCCAATGAGCAGTTCTTC. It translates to CASSHGDSNEQFF. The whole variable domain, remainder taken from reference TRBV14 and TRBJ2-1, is EAGVTQFPSHSVIEKGQTVTLRCDPISGHDNLYWYRRVMGKEIKFLLHFVKESKQDESGMPNNRFLAERTGGTYSTLKVQPAELEDSGVYFCASSHGDSNEQFFGPGTRLTVL.

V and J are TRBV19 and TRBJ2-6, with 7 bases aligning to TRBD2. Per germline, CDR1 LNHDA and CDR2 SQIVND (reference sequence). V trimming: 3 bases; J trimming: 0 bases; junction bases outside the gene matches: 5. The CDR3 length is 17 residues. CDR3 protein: CASSISWGGSGANVLTF. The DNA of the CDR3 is TGTGCCAGTAGTATTTCATGGGGGGGCTCTGGGGCCAACGTCCTGACTTTC. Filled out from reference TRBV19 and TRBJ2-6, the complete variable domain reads DGGITQSPKYLFRKEGQNVTLSCEQNLNHDAMYWYRQDPGQGLRLIYYSQIVNDFQKGDIAEGYSVSREKKESFPLTVTSAQKNPTAFYLCASSISWGGSGANVLTFGAGSRLTVL.

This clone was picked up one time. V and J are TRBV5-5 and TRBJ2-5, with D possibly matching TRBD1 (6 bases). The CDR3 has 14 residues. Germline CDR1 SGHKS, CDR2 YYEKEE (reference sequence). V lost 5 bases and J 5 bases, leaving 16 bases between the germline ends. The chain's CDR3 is CASSSLQGEETQYF. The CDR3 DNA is TGTGCCAGCAGTTCCCTACAGGGTGAGGAGACCCAGTACTTC.

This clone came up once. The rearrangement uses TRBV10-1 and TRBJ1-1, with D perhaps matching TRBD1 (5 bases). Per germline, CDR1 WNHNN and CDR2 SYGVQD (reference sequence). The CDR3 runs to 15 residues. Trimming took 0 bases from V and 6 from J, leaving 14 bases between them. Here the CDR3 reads CASSESPREPAEAFF. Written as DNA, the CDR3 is TGCGCCAGCAGTGAGTCCCCCAGGGAACCCGCTGAAGCTTTCTTT.

CDR3 sequence (DNA): TGTGCCAGTAGGGCGGACAGTTATAGCAATCAGCCCCAGCATTTT. It is translated as CASRADSYSNQPQHF. The chain uses TRBV19 and TRBJ1-5; D is possibly TRBD1 (6 bases). V was clipped by 6 bases and J by 0 bases, with 12 bases between them. Germline V gives CDR1 LNHDA, CDR2 SQIVND (reference sequence). This CDR3 comprises 15 residues. Complete variable domain (other parts from reference TRBV19 and TRBJ1-5): DGGITQSPKYLFRKEGQNVTLSCEQNLNHDAMYWYRQDPGQGLRLIYYSQIVNDFQKGDIAEGYSVSREKKESFPLTVTSAQKNPTAFYLCASRADSYSNQPQHFGDGTRLSIL.

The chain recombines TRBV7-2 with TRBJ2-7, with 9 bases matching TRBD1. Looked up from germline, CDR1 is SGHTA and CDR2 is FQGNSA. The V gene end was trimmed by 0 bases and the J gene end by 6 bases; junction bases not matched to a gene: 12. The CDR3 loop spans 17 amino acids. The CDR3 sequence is CASSLARGGTGKAEQYF. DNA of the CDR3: TGTGCCAGCAGCTTAGCCAGGGGTGGGACAGGGAAGGCCGAGCAGTACTTC.

The CDR3 region is CAISGLAGAQETQYF. The CDR3 DNA reads as TGTGCCATCAGCGGACTAGCGGGAGCCCAAGAGACCCAGTACTTC. This chain links TRBV10-3 with TRBJ2-5; 13 bases match TRBD2. This CDR3 comprises 15 residues. The ends lost 6 bases at V and 1 base at J; junction bases unmatched: 2. The germline CDR1 and CDR2 sequences are ENHRY and SYGVKD.

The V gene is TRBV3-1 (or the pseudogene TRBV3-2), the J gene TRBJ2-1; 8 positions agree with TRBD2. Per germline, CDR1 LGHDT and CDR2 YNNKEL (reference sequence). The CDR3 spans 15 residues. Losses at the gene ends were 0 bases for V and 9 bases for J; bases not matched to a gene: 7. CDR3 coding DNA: TGTGCCAGCAGCCAAGATGGGGGACTAGGCGGTGAGCAGTTCTTC. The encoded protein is CASSQDGGLGGEQFF.

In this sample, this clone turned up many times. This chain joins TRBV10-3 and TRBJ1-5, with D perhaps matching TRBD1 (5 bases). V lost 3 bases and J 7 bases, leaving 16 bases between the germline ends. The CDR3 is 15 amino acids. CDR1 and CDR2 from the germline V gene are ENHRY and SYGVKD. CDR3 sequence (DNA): TGTGCCATCAGTGATAGCGGCAGGGCGGTACAGCCCCAGCATTTT. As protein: CAISDSGRAVQPQHF.

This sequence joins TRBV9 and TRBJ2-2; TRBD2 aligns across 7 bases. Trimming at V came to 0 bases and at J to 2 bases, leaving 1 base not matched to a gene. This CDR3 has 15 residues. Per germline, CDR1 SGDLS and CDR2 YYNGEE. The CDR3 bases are TGTGCCAGCAGCGTAGCTAGCGGTAACACCGGGGAGCTGTTTTTT. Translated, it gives CASSVASGNTGELFF.

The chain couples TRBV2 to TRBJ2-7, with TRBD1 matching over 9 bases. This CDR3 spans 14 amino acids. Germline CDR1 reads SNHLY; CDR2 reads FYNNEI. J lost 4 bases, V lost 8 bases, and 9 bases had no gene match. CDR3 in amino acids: CASQTGQGKYEQYF. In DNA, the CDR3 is TGTGCCAGCCAAACTGGACAGGGGAAATACGAGCAGTACTTC.

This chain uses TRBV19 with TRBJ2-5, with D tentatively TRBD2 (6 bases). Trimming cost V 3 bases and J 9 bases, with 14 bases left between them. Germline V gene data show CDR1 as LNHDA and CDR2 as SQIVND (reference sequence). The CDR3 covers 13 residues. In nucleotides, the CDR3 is TGTGCCAGTAGTATTGGAGGGTTTAGATCCCAGTACTTC. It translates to CASSIGGFRSQYF.